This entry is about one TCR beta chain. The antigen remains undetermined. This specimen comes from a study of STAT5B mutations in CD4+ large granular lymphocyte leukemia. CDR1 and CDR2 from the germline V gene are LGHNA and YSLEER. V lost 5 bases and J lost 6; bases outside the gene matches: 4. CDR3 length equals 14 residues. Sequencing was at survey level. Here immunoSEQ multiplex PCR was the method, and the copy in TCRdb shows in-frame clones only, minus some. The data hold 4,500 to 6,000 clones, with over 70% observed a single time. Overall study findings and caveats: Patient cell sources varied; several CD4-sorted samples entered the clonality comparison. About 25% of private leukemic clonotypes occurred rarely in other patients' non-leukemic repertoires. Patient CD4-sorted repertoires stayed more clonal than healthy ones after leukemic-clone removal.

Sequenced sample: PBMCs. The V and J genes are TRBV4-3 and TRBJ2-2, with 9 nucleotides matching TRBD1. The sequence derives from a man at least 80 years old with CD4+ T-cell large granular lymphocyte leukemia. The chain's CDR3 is CASSTRQGAGELFF. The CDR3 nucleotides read TGCGCCAGCAGCACTCGACAGGGGGCCGGGGAGCTGTTTTTT.